This section outlines one T cell receptor (beta chain) sequence together with its context. This is likely a read error, given that the CDR3 carries no conserved phenylalanine or tryptophan at its end. The source of the sample is a study of T-cell reconstitution after alpha-beta-depleted transplantation in children. A library of TCRbeta sequences, prepared with unique molecular identifiers, was generated. MiXCR, run by TCRdb on the PCR reads, gives a single entry per CDR3 protein. The repertoire holds almost 400,000 distinct CDR3 sequences, roughly 22% seen once, with 3.8% in the top ten. CDR3 length equals 13 residues. Germline V gene sequence: CDR1 SQVTM, CDR2 ANQGSEA. V lost 5 bases and J lost 2, with 13 bases in between.

The sequencing used PBMCs from the stem cell graft donor, collected from the stem cell graft. The genes are TRBV29-1 and TRBJ2-7; the D gene is possibly TRBD2 (5 bases). The receptor comes from a human donor who donated a stem cell graft to a child with acute myeloid leukemia. The CDR3 loop is CSVYSRGTYEQYL. The CDR3 DNA is TGCAGCGTTTATTCCCGGGGAACCTACGAGCAGTACTTA.